The present T cell receptor (beta chain) was sequenced within a study of regulatory T cells in long-lasting Graves disease. Notes on the study in general: Persistent disease preferred TRBV28, TRBJ1-2 and TRBJ2-5.

The authors built TCR beta libraries using iRepertoire HTBI primers and Arm-PCR of CDR3 regions. TCRdb re-called the multiplex PCR reads with MiXCR, one entry per CDR3 protein. The sample holds about 360,000 distinct CDR3 sequences; about a sixth are singletons and the top ten take 20% to 25%. As to time point: newly diagnosed GD, antithyroid drugs for less than 3 months. From RNA extracted from PBMCs, the TCR library was made. In its sample, this clonotype was seen many times. Its antigen is not known. This CDR3 has 15 amino acids. The germline gives CDR1 SGHAT, CDR2 FQNNGV. Losses at the gene ends were 5 bases for V and 1 base for J; bases not matched to a gene: 5. The data were also submitted as part of a second study, on T cells in Graves' hyperthyroidism and ophthalmopathy. That paper notes: Hyperthyroidism was newly diagnosed in patients aged 18 to 65 (duration under 2 months). An initial round of RT-PCR targeting the TCR CDR3 relied on the HTBI primer set.

The V and J genes are TRBV11-2 and TRBJ2-3; TRBD2 agrees at 8 bases. This sequence originates from a young woman with Graves disease. Sequences were derived from peripheral blood mononuclear cells (PBMCs), sampled at new diagnosis, from a patient treated with antithyroid drugs. The CDR3 nucleotides read TGTGCCAGCAGCCATACTAGCGGAGGCACAGATACGCAGTATTTT. It codes for CASSHTSGGTDTQYF.